One and the same sample provided the 8 T cell receptor beta chains below, sequenced in a study of memory CD4+ T cells and cytomegalovirus serostatus. The method was immunoSEQ multiplex PCR; TCRdb's version includes in-frame clones alone and lacks a portion of them. The repertoire holds approximately 52,000 clones, with roughly 78% as singletons. The sort gate was single viable CD3+CD4+CD8-CD45RO+ cells for memory CD4+ T cells. The sequenced material came from memory CD4+ T cells from blood. These receptor sequences come from an adult in good health and CMV-seronegative.

This clone was recorded only once. J is TRBJ2-1 and V is TRBV29-1; TRBD2 matches at 7 bases. Trimming took 5 bases from V and 3 from J; bases not matched to a gene: 7. The CDR3 extends over 14 amino acids. Germline V gene lookup returns CDR1 SQVTM and CDR2 ANQGSEA. CDR3 in amino acids: CSVTTSDYYNEQFF. CDR3 nucleotides: TGCAGCGTTACAACTAGCGACTACTACAATGAGCAGTTCTTC.

The CDR3: CASSLVREESGKLFF. In nucleotides, the CDR3 is TGCGCCAGCAGCCTGGTACGGGAGGAGAGTGGAAAACTGTTTTTT. The genes are TRBV4-1 and TRBJ1-4, with D unclear. Deletions cut 4 bases from V and 10 bases from J, with 19 bases between. Germline assignment: CDR1 MGHRA and CDR2 YSYEKL. CDR3 length: 15 residues.

This chain links TRBV18 with TRBJ1-4; tentative D call: TRBD1 (5 bases). The CDR3 covers 14 residues. The germline V gene has CDR1 KGHSH and CDR2 LQKENI. Trimming left V 2 bases short and J 1 base short, with 5 bases between. The CDR3 here is CASSPGGTNEKLFF. For the CDR3, the DNA is TGTGCCAGCTCACCAGGGGGAACTAATGAAAAACTGTTTTTT.

V gene TRBV14 combines with J gene TRBJ2-7, with D perhaps given as TRBD1 or TRBD2 (5 bases each). Deletions cut 4 bases from V and 3 bases from J, with 13 bases between. The CDR3 runs to 14 residues. Germline CDR1 and CDR2: SGHDN and FVKESK. The CDR3 coding sequence is TGTGCCAGCAGCCGGGCCGGGGCCCGCTACGAGCAGTACTTC. Residues: CASSRAGARYEQYF.

V gene TRBV9 combines with J gene TRBJ2-2; no clear D. The CDR3 consists of 13 residues. Trimming cost V 0 bases and J 6 bases, with 6 bases left between them. The germline CDR1 and CDR2 sequences are SGDLS and YYNGEE. Here the CDR3 DNA reads TGTGCCAGCAGCGTAGACTTAGCCGGGGAGCTGTTTTTT. Amino acid sequence: CASSVDLAGELFF.

The chain carries TRBV2 and TRBJ2-2; TRBD1 agrees at 7 bases. V dropped 9 bases and J dropped 1; count of bases not matched to a gene: 8. From germline, CDR1 is SNHLY and CDR2 FYNNEI. This CDR3 has 15 residues. The CDR3 nucleotides are TGTGCCAGTCGAACCGGGACAGTGAACACCGGGGAGCTGTTTTTT. Protein: CASRTGTVNTGELFF.

The V gene is TRBV7-8, the J gene TRBJ1-6, with 9 bases aligning to TRBD1. Germline values: CDR1 SGHVS, CDR2 FQNEAQ. The CDR3 contains 15 residues. J was trimmed by 7 bases and V by 5 bases; bases with no gene match: 6. CDR3 sequence: CASSTRGQGNSPLHF. The CDR3 DNA reads as TGTGCCAGCAGCACCCGGGGACAGGGAAATTCACCCCTCCACTTT.

This rearrangement joins TRBV5-1 to TRBJ2-5; 7 bases map to TRBD1. The V gene's germline CDR1 is SGHRS and CDR2 YFSETQ. CDR3 size: 14 residues. The ends lost 3 bases at V and 2 bases at J; junction bases unmatched: 4. The CDR3 region has the DNA TGCGCCAGCAGCTACCAGACAGGGCAAGAGACCCAGTACTTC. Its protein product is CASSYQTGQETQYF.